Reported below is one T cell receptor beta chain. Its antigen is as yet unknown. Described time point: cycle 4 day 1 (C4D1), after five to seven weeks of nivolumab. Exposure to brentuximab vedotin varied, and each patient had relapsed following autologous stem cell transplantation. The data belong to a study of PD-1 blockade in classical Hodgkin lymphoma. On the study more broadly: With a 2-week interval, patients received intravenous nivolumab at 3 mg/kg. Study-wide points: Healthy donors reportedly exceeded newly diagnosed patients in baseline TCR diversity.

The CDR3 spans 15 residues. Germline V gene data show CDR1 as SGHRS and CDR2 as YFSETQ. J was trimmed by 2 bases and V by 2 bases; bases with no gene match: 5. Sequenced by immunoSEQ multiplex PCR; TCRdb stores in-frame clones only, minus some. There are over 80,000 clones in the sample; around 80% occur only once, and about 9.4% lies in the top ten. V is TRBV5-1 and J is TRBJ2-7, with 9 bases fitting TRBD1. The sequence came from a human donor with classical Hodgkin lymphoma. The material was peripheral blood mononuclear cells (PBMCs), obtained before the fourth cycle of nivolumab. In DNA, the CDR3 is TGCGCCAGCAGCTTCCTGGACAGGGGTCCCTACGAGCAGTACTTC. It codes for CASSFLDRGPYEQYF.